What follows describes a single T cell receptor (beta chain). Its antigen is still unknown. This specimen belongs to a study of cytomegalovirus exposure and HLA in healthy donors. Study findings and constraints: Another analysis was done later, and it associated roughly 15,000 TCR beta sequences with HLA alleles at 0.05 false discovery rate. More clonal expansion characterized HLA-associated TCR beta chains than equally common others in a later analysis.

PCR was performed using 60 Vbeta and 13 Jbeta primers. Data came from immunoSEQ multiplex PCR; TCRdb stores just in-frame clones and leaves some out. The sample lists about 130,000 clones; 80% were seen once. This CDR3 contains 15 residues. The chain couples TRBV21-1 to TRBJ1-5; the D segment call TRBD1 is taken from the table without a DNA check. TRBV21-1 is a listed pseudogene. The TCR sequence derives from a man aged 30 to 39 in good health. Sequenced: PBMCs. The CDR3 DNA is TGTGCCAGCAGCAAACCGGACAGGAAGTACCAGCCCCAGCATTTT. Residues: CASSKPDRKYQPQHF.